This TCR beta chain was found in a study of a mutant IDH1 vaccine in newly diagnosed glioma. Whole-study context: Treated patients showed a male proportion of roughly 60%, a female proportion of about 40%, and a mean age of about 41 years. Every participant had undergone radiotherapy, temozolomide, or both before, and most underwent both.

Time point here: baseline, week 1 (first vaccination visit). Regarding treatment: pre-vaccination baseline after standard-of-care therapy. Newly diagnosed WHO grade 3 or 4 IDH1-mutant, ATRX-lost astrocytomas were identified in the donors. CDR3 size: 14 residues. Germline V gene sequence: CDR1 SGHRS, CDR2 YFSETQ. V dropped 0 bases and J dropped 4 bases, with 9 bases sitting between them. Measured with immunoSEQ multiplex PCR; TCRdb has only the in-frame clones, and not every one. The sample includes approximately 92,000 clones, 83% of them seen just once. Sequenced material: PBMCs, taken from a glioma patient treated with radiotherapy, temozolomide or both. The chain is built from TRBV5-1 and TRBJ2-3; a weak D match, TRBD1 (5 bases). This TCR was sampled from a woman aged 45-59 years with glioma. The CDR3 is CASSLGRGSDTQYF. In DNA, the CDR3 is TGCGCCAGCAGCTTGGGAAGGGGTTCAGATACGCAGTATTTT.